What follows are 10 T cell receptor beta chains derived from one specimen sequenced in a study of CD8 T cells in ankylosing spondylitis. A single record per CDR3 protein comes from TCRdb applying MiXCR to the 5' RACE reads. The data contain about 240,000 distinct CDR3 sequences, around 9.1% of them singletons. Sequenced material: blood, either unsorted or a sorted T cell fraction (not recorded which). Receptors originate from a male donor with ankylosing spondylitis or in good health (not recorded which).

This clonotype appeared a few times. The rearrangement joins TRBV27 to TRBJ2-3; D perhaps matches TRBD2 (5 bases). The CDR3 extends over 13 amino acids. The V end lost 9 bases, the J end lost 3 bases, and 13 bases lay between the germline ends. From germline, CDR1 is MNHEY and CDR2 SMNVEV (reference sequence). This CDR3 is CASRRVGTDTQYF. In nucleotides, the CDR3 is TGTGCCAGTAGGCGGGTTGGGACAGATACGCAGTATTTT.

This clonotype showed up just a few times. For the CDR3, the DNA is TGTGCCATCAGTGAGCCAATCCTGACAGGGGCAAACACTGAAGCTTTCTTT. It specifies CAISEPILTGANTEAFF. The chain carries TRBV10-3 and TRBJ1-1; 8 nucleotides match TRBD1. The CDR3 is made up of 17 amino acids. V trimming: 2 bases; J trimming: 2 bases; junction bases outside the gene matches: 10. CDR1 ENHRY and CDR2 SYGVKD come from the germline V gene.

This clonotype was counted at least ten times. CDR3 nucleotide sequence: TGTGCCAGCAGCTTAACCGCGGGAACTGGAAACACCATATATTTT. Its translation: CASSLTAGTGNTIYF. The V and J genes are TRBV11-3 and TRBJ1-3; D is ambiguous. The germline CDR1 and CDR2 sequences are SGHNT and YENEEA. This CDR3 is built from 15 residues. Trimming removed 2 bases from V and 2 bases from J, with 10 bases in between.

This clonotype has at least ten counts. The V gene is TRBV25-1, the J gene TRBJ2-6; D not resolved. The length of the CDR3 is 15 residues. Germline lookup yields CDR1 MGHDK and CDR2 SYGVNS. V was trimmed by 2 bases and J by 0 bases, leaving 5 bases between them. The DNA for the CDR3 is TGTGCCAGCAGTGAAACCTACTCTGGGGCCAACGTCCTGACTTTC. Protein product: CASSETYSGANVLTF.

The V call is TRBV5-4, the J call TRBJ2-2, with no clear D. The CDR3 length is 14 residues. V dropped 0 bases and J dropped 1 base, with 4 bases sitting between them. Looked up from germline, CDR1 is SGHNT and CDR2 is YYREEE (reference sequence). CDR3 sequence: CASSLARNTGELFF. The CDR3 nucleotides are TGTGCCAGCAGCTTGGCCCGGAACACCGGGGAGCTGTTTTTT.

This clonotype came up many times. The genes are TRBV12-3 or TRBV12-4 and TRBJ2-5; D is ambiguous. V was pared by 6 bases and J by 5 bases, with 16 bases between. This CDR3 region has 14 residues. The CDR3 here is CASSSHVVSETQYF. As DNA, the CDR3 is TGTGCCAGCAGCAGCCATGTGGTGTCCGAGACCCAGTACTTC.

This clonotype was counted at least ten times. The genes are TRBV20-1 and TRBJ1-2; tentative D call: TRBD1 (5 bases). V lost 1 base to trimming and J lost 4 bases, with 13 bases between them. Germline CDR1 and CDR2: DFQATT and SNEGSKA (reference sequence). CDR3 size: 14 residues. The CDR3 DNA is TGCAGTGCTAGAGTGACAGCCCTACTCTATGGCTACACCTTC. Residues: CSARVTALLYGYTF.

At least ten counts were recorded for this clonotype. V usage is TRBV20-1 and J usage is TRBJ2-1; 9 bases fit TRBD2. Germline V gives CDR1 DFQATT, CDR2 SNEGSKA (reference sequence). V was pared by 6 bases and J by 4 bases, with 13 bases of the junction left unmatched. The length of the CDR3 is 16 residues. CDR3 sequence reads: CSAPSPASGNYNEQFF. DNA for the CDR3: TGCAGTGCGCCTTCTCCAGCTAGCGGGAATTACAATGAGCAGTTCTTC.

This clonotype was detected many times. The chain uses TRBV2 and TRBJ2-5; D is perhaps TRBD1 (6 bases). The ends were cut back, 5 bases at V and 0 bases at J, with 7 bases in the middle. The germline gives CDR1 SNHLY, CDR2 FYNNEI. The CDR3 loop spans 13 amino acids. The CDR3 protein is CASSQGYQETQYF. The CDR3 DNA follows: TGTGCCAGCAGTCAGGGGTACCAAGAGACCCAGTACTTC. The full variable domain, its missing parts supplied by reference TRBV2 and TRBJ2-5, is EPEVTQTPSHQVTQMGQEVILRCVPISNHLYFYWYRQILGQKVEFLVSFYNNEISEKSEIFDDQFSVERPDGSNFTLKIRSTKLEDSAMYFCASSQGYQETQYFGPGTRLLVL.

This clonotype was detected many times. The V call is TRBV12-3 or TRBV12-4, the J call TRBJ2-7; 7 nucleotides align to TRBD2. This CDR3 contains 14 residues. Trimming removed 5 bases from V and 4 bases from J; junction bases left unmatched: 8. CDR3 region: CASSEDDGRYEQYF. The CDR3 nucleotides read TGTGCCAGCAGTGAAGATGACGGGAGGTACGAGCAGTACTTC.